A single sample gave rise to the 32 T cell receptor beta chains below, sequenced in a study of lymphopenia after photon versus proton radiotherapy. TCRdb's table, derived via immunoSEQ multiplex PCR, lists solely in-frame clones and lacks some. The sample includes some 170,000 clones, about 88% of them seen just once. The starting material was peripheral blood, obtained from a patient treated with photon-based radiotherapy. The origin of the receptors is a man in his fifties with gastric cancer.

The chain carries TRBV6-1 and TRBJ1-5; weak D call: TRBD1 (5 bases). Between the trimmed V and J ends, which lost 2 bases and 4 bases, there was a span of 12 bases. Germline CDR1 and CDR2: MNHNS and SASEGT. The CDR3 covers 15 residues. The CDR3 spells CASSEWGGRNQPQHF. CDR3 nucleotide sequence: TGTGCCAGCAGTGAATGGGGGGGGAGAAATCAGCCCCAGCATTTT.

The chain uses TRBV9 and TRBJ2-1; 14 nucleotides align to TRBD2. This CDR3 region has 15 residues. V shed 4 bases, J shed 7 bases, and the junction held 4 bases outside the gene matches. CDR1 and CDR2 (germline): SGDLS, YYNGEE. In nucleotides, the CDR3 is TGTGCCAGCAGCCAGACTAGCGGGAGGGTTAATGAGCAGTTCTTC. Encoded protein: CASSQTSGRVNEQFF.

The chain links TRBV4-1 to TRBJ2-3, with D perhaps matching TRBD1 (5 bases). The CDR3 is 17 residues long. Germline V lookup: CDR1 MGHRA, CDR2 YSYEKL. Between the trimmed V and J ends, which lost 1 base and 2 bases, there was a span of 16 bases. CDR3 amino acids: CASSQGRGAALTDTQYF. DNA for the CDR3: TGCGCCAGCAGCCAAGGAAGGGGTGCGGCCCTCACAGATACGCAGTATTTT.

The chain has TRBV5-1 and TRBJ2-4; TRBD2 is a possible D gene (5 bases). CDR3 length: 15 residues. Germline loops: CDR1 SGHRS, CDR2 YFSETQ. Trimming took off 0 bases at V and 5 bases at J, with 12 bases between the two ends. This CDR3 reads CASSLEGDNENIQYF. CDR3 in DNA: TGCGCCAGCAGCTTGGAGGGAGACAACGAAAACATTCAGTACTTC.

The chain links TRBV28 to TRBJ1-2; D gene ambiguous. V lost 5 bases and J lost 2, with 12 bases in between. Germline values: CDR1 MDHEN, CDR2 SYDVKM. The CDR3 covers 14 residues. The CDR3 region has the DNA TGTGCCAGCAGTGGAGTAAGAAGAAACTATGGCTACACCTTC. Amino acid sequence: CASSGVRRNYGYTF.

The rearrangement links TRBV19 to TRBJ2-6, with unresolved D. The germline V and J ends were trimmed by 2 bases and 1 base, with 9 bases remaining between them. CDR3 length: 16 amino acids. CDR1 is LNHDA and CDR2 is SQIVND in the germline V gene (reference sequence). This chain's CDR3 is CASSIRWVSGANVLTF. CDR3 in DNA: TGTGCCAGTAGTATACGGTGGGTGTCTGGGGCCAACGTCCTGACTTTC.

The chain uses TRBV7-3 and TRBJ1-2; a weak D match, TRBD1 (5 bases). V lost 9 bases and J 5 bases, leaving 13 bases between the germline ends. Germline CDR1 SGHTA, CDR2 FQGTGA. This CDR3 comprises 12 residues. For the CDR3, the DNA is TGTGCCAGGACCGGGACGGCATATGGCTACACCTTC. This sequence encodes CARTGTAYGYTF. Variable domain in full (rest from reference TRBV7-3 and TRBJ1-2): GAGVSQTPSNKVTEKGKYVELRCDPISGHTALYWYRQSLGQGPEFLIYFQGTGAADDSGLPNDRFFAVRPEGSVSTLKIQRTERGDSAVYLCARTGTAYGYTFGSGTRLTVV.

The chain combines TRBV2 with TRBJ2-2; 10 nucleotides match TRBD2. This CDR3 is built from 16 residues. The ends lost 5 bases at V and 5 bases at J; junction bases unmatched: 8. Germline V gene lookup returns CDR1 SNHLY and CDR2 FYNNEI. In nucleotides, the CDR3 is TGTGCCAGCAGTACCGGACCTAGCGGGAGAACCGGGGAGCTGTTTTTT. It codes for CASSTGPSGRTGELFF. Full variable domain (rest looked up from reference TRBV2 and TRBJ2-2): EPEVTQTPSHQVTQMGQEVILRCVPISNHLYFYWYRQILGQKVEFLVSFYNNEISEKSEIFDDQFSVERPDGSNFTLKIRSTKLEDSAMYFCASSTGPSGRTGELFFGEGSRLTVL.

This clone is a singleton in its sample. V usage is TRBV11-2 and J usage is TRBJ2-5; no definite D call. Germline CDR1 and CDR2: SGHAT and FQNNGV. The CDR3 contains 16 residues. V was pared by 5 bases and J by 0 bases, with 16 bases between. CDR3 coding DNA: TGTGCCAGCAGCCTTGGGTCATCTCCGTACCAAGAGACCCAGTACTTC. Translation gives CASSLGSSPYQETQYF.

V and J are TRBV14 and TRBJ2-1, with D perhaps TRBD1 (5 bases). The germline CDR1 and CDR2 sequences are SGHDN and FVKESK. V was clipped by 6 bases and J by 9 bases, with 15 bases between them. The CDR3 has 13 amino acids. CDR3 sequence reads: CASRLQGLSEQFF. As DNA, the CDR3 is TGTGCCAGCAGGCTCCAGGGTCTCTCTGAGCAGTTCTTC.

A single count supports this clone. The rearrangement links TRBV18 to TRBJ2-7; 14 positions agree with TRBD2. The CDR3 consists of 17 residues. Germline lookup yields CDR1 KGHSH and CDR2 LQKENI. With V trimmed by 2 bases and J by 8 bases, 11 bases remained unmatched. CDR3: CASSPGTSGSVPQKQYF. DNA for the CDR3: TGTGCCAGCTCACCAGGGACTAGCGGGAGTGTCCCTCAAAAGCAGTACTTC. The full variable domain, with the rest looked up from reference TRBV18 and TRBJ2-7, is NAGVMQNPRHLVRRRGQEARLRCSPMKGHSHVYWYRQLPEEGLKFMVYLQKENIIDESGMPKERFSAEFPKEGPSILRIQQVVRGDSAAYFCASSPGTSGSVPQKQYFGPGTRLTVT.

The DNA for the CDR3 is TGTGCCAGCAGCCTGGGGGGGGCATTCTACAATGAGCAGTTCTTC. Encoded protein: CASSLGGAFYNEQFF. This chain joins TRBV28 and TRBJ2-1; D perhaps matches TRBD2 (7 bases). V was pared by 6 bases and J by 3 bases, with 15 bases between. This CDR3 contains 15 residues. Per germline, CDR1 MDHEN and CDR2 SYDVKM.

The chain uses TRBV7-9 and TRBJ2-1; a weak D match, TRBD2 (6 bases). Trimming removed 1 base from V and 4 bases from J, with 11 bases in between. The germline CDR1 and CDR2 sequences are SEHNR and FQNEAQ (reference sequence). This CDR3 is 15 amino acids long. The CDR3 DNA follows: TGTGCCAGCAGCTTAGAACTAGCTGTTTACAATGAGCAGTTCTTC. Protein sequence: CASSLELAVYNEQFF.

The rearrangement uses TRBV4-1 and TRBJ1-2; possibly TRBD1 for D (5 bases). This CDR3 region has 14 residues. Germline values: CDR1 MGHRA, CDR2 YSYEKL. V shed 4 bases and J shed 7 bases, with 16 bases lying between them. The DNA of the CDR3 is TGCGCCAGCAGCCCACAGGTTCGGGCTGGTGGCTACACCTTC. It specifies CASSPQVRAGGYTF.

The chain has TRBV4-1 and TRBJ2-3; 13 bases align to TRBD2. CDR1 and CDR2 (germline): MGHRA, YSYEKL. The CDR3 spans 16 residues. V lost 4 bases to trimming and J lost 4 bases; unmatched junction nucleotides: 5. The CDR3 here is CASSPGLAGAADTQYF. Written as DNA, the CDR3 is TGCGCCAGCAGCCCAGGACTAGCGGGAGCGGCAGATACGCAGTATTTT.

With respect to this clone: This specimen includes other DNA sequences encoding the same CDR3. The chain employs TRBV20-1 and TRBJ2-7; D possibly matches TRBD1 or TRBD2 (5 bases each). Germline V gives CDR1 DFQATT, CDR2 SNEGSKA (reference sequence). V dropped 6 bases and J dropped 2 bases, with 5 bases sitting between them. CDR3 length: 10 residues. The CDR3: CSAGPYEQYF. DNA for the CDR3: TGCAGTGCGGGACCCTACGAGCAGTACTTC.

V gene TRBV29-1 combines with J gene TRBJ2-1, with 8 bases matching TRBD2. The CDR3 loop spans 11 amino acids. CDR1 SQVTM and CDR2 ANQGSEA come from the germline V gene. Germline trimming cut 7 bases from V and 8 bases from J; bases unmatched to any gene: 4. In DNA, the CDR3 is TGCAGCGCAGCGGGAGTATATGAGCAGTTCTTC. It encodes CSAAGVYEQFF.

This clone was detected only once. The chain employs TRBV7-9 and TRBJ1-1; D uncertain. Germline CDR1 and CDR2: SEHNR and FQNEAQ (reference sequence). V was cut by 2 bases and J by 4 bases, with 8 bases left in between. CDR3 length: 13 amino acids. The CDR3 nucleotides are TGTGCCAGCAGCTTAAGCTCGGTCACTGAAGCTTTCTTT. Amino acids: CASSLSSVTEAFF.

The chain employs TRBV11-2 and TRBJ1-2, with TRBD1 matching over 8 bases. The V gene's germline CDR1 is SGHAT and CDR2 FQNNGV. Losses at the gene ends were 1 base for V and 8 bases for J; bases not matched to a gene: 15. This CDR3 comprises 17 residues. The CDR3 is CASSLARGTGGPGGYTF. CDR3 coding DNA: TGTGCCAGCAGCTTAGCCCGGGGGACAGGAGGTCCGGGAGGCTACACCTTC.

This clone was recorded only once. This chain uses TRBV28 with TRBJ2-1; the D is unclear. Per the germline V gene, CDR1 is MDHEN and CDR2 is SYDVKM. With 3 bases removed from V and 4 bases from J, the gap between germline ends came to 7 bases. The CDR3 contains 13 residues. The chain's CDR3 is CASSFGGYNEQFF. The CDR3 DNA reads TGTGCCAGCAGTTTTGGCGGATACAATGAGCAGTTCTTC.

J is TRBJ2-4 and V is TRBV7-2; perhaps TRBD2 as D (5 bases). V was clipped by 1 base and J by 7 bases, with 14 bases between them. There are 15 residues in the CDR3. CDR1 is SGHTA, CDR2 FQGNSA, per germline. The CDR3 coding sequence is TGTGCCAGCAGCTTAGATAGAACCACGGGGAACATTCAGTACTTC. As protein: CASSLDRTTGNIQYF.

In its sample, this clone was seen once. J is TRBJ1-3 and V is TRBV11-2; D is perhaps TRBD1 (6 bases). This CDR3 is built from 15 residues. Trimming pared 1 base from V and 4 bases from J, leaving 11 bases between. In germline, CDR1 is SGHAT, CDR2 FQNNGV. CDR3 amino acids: CASSLVSGTGNTIYF. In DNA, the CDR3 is TGTGCCAGCAGCTTAGTTTCAGGGACAGGAAACACCATATATTTT.

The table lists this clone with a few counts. The CDR3 nucleotides are TGTGCCAGTAGTATAGTGGCGGGGGAGCAGTTCTTC. This gives the protein CASSIVAGEQFF. The chain recombines TRBV19 with TRBJ2-1, with D possibly being TRBD2 (6 bases). This CDR3 contains 12 residues. The V end was cut by 1 base, the J end by 10 bases, with 8 bases between. Germline values: CDR1 LNHDA, CDR2 SQIVND (reference sequence).

CDR3 loop: CAWEVMNTEAFF. Here the CDR3 DNA reads TGTGCCTGGGAGGTTATGAACACTGAAGCTTTCTTT. V is TRBV30 and J is TRBJ1-1; D gene unclear. Germline assignment: CDR1 GTSNPN and CDR2 SVGIG (reference sequence). This CDR3 region has 12 residues. Trimming took off 5 bases at V and 0 bases at J, with 7 bases between the two ends. Based on the CDR3 plus reference TRBV30 and TRBJ1-1, the full variable domain is SQTIHQWPATLVQPVGSPLSLECTVEGTSNPNLYWYRQAAGRGLQLLFYSVGIGQISSEVPQNLSASRPQDRQFILSSKKLLLSDSGFYLCAWEVMNTEAFFGQGTRLTVV.

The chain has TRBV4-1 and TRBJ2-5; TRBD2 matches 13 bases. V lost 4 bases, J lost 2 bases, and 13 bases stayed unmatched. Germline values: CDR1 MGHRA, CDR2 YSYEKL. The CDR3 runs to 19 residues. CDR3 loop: CASSLGRRLAGGGQETQYF. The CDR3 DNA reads TGCGCCAGCAGCCTAGGCAGGAGACTAGCGGGAGGTGGGCAAGAGACCCAGTACTTC.

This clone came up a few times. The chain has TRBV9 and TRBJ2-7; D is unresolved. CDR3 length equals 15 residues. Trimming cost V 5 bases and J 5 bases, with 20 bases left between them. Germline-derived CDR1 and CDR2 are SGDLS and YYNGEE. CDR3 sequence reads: CASSPSAEPWDEQYF. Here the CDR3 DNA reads TGTGCCAGCAGTCCCTCGGCGGAGCCCTGGGACGAGCAGTACTTC.

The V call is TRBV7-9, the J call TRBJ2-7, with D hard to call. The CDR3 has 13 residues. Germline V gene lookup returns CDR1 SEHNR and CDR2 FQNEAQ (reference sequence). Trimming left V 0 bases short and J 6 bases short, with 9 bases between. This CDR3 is CASSLAGNGEQYF. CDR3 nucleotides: TGTGCCAGCAGCTTAGCGGGTAACGGCGAGCAGTACTTC. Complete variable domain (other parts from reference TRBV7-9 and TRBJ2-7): DTGVSQNPRHKITKRGQNVTFRCDPISEHNRLYWYRQTLGQGPEFLTYFQNEAQLEKSRLLSDRFSAERPKGSFSTLEIQRTEQGDSAMYLCASSLAGNGEQYFGPGTRLTVT.

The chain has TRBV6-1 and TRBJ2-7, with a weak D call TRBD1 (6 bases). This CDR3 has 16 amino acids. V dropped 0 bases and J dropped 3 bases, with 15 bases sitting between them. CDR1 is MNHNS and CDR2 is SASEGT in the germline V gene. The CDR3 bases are TGTGCCAGCAGTGAAGCGGGGCAGGGGCCCCACTACGAGCAGTACTTC. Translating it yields CASSEAGQGPHYEQYF.

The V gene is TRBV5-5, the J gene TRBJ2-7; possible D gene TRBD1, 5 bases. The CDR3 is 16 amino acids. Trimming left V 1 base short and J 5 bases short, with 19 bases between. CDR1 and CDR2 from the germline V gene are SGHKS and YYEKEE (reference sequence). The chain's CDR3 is CASSLSRRGSAHEQYF. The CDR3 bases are TGTGCCAGCAGCTTGTCTCGTAGGGGATCTGCCCACGAGCAGTACTTC.

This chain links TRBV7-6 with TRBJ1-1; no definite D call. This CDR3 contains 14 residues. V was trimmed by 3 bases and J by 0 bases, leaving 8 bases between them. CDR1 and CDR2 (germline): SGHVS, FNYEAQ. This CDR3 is CASSLDGLNTEAFF. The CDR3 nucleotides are TGTGCCAGCAGCTTGGACGGATTGAACACTGAAGCTTTCTTT.

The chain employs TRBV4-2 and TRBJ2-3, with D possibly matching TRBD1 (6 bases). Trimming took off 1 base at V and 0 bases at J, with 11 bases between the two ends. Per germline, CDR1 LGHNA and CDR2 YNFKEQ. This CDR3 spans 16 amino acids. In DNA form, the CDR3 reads TGTGCCAGCAGCCAAGGCAGCCAGGGGAGCACAGATACGCAGTATTTT. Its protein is CASSQGSQGSTDTQYF.

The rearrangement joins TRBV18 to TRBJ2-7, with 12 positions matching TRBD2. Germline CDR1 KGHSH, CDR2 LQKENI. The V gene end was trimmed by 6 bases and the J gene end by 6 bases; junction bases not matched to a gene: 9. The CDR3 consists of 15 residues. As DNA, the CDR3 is TGTGCCAGCTCTCCGACTAGCGGGAGTGATAGCGAGCAGTACTTC. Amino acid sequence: CASSPTSGSDSEQYF.